The 29 T cell receptor beta chains given below trace back to one sample, sequenced in a study of blood T cell repertoires in COVID-19. The data were produced by immunoSEQ multiplex PCR, yet TCRdb's version contains in-frame clones alone and is incomplete. The sample consists of about 240,000 clones, approximately 90% of them appearing once. Material for sequencing was peripheral blood. Receptors were obtained from a woman in her forties or fifties with COVID-19, enrolled during active disease.

This clone was recorded a few times. V and J are TRBV11-3 and TRBJ2-3, with TRBD2 matching over 11 bases. V trimming: 5 bases; J trimming: 2 bases; junction bases outside the gene matches: 9. Germline V gene data show CDR1 as SGHNT and CDR2 as YENEEA. The CDR3 length is 17 residues. This CDR3 reads CASSLQRLAGTTDTQYF. CDR3 bases: TGTGCCAGCAGCCTCCAGAGACTAGCGGGAACCACAGATACGCAGTATTTT.

The CDR3: CASSAPGSYNSPLHF. The CDR3 region has the DNA TGTGCCAGCAGCGCGCCGGGATCGTATAATTCACCCCTCCACTTT. The chain recombines TRBV9 with TRBJ1-6; D is ambiguous. The CDR3 is 15 amino acids. V gave up 3 bases and J gave up 4 bases, with 11 bases separating them. The germline V gene encodes CDR1 SGDLS and CDR2 YYNGEE.

CDR3 sequence: CASSSGQNNQPQHF. As DNA, the CDR3 is TGTGCCAGTAGTTCGGGACAGAACAATCAGCCCCAGCATTTT. The rearrangement uses TRBV19 and TRBJ1-5; 7 bases match TRBD1. CDR3 length: 14 amino acids. Germline V gene sequence: CDR1 LNHDA, CDR2 SQIVND (reference sequence). V lost 5 bases, J lost 3 bases, and 4 bases stayed unmatched.

V is TRBV5-4 and J is TRBJ2-1; 10 bases match TRBD2. Germline V CDR1 and CDR2: SGHNT, YYREEE (reference sequence). J lost 0 bases, V lost 0 bases, and 3 bases had no gene match. The CDR3 extends over 17 amino acids. The CDR3: CASSLVQRGGSYNEQFF. The CDR3 DNA reads TGTGCCAGCAGCTTGGTCCAGCGGGGGGGCTCCTACAATGAGCAGTTCTTC.

The chain links TRBV5-6 to TRBJ2-6; a weak D match, TRBD2 (6 bases). The CDR3 runs 15 residues. V dropped 0 bases and J dropped 10 bases, with 14 bases sitting between them. Germline V CDR1 and CDR2: SGHDT, YYEEEE. CDR3 sequence (DNA): TGTGCCAGCAGCTTGGAGTGGAGGGTAGTAAACGTCCTGACTTTC. It encodes CASSLEWRVVNVLTF.

This clone came up a few times. This rearrangement joins TRBV6-1 to TRBJ2-4; a weak D match, TRBD1 (7 bases). V dropped 1 base and J dropped 13 bases, with 14 bases sitting between them. This CDR3 is 13 amino acids long. Looked up from germline, CDR1 is MNHNS and CDR2 is SASEGT. The CDR3 DNA is TGTGCCAGCAGTGAAGGACCAGGGGGGATCCAGTACTTC. Protein product: CASSEGPGGIQYF.

The chain employs TRBV5-4 and TRBJ1-1, with 8 bases that match TRBD1. This CDR3 has 15 residues. J gave up 6 bases and V 0 bases, and 7 bases lay outside the gene matches. Germline lookup yields CDR1 SGHNT and CDR2 YYREEE (reference sequence). In nucleotides, the CDR3 is TGTGCCAGCAGCTTGGTAGGACAGGGTGTGTCTGAAGCTTTCTTT. Protein product: CASSLVGQGVSEAFF.

J is TRBJ2-2 and V is TRBV23-1, with D perhaps matching TRBD1 (5 bases). TRBV23-1 is assigned to the ORF class and has an uncertain function. Trimming removed 4 bases from V and 7 bases from J, with 13 bases in between. The CDR3 is 14 amino acids. Here the CDR3 reads CASSLQGQGGELFF. The CDR3 DNA sequence: TGCGCCAGCAGTCTTCAGGGCCAGGGCGGGGAGCTGTTTTTT.

The chain has TRBV5-4 and TRBJ2-3, with a tentative D call TRBD2 (5 bases). The germline V and J ends were trimmed by 2 bases and 3 bases, with 10 bases remaining between them. Germline assignment: CDR1 SGHNT and CDR2 YYREEE (reference sequence). CDR3 size: 14 residues. CDR3 DNA sequence: TGTGCCAGCAGCTTCGACGGAGGAACAGATACGCAGTATTTT. This gives the protein CASSFDGGTDTQYF.

The rearrangement uses TRBV19 and TRBJ1-1; the match to TRBD1 covers 7 bases. V trimming: 7 bases; J trimming: 1 base; junction bases outside the gene matches: 12. The CDR3 loop spans 16 amino acids. Germline values: CDR1 LNHDA, CDR2 SQIVND (reference sequence). CDR3 sequence reads: CASTKGHRGPNTEAFF. Written as DNA, the CDR3 is TGTGCCAGTACCAAAGGACATAGGGGGCCGAACACTGAAGCTTTCTTT.

The rearrangement links TRBV6-2 or TRBV6-3 to TRBJ2-2; TRBD1 is a possible D gene (5 bases). CDR3 length: 13 residues. With 5 bases removed from V and 4 bases from J, the gap between germline ends came to 8 bases. The germline gives CDR1 MNHEY, CDR2 SVGEGT. CDR3 DNA sequence: TGTGCCAGCAGTCAGCAGGGCACCGGGGAGCTGTTTTTT. Amino acids: CASSQQGTGELFF.

The genes are TRBV11-2 and TRBJ2-5, with 11 bases identical to TRBD1. The germline CDR1 and CDR2 sequences are SGHAT and FQNNGV. The CDR3 has 18 amino acids. With V trimmed by 5 bases and J by 5 bases, 16 bases remained unmatched. The CDR3 sequence is CASSPGSRTGGLVETQYF. The DNA for the CDR3 is TGTGCCAGCAGCCCGGGCTCAAGGACAGGGGGCTTGGTTGAGACCCAGTACTTC. The full variable domain, its missing parts supplied by reference TRBV11-2 and TRBJ2-5, is EAGVAQSPRYKIIEKRQSVAFWCNPISGHATLYWYQQILGQGPKLLIQFQNNGVVDDSQLPKDRFSAERLKGVDSTLKIQPAKLEDSAVYLCASSPGSRTGGLVETQYFGPGTRLLVL.

V and J are TRBV11-2 and TRBJ2-3; 12 nucleotides match TRBD2. The junction had 14 bases not matched to a gene; V was cut back by 4 bases and J by 9 bases. CDR3 length: 17 residues. Germline V gene lookup returns CDR1 SGHAT and CDR2 FQNNGV. The CDR3 nucleotides are TGTGCCAGCAGCTCGACTAGCGGGGGCCCACGAGTTAGCACGCAGTATTTT. Its translation: CASSSTSGGPRVSTQYF.

This chain links TRBV27 with TRBJ2-1; TRBD1 aligns across 7 bases. Losses at the gene ends were 8 bases for V and 6 bases for J; bases not matched to a gene: 7. Germline CDR1 MNHEY, CDR2 SMNVEV (reference sequence). The CDR3 is 13 residues long. The CDR3 loop is CASAAGTANEQFF. The CDR3 bases are TGTGCCAGCGCCGCTGGGACAGCCAATGAGCAGTTCTTC.

This chain joins TRBV2 and TRBJ2-3; possibly TRBD2 for D (7 bases). Trimming took off 5 bases at V and 0 bases at J, with 15 bases between the two ends. The CDR3 length is 16 residues. Germline V gene lookup returns CDR1 SNHLY and CDR2 FYNNEI. CDR3 region: CASSPGGPGSTDTQYF. The CDR3 nucleotides read TGTGCCAGCAGTCCGGGGGGCCCAGGGAGCACAGATACGCAGTATTTT.

This clone was seen just once. The chain joins TRBV5-1 to TRBJ2-5; D is ambiguous. The germline V and J ends were trimmed by 9 bases and 2 bases, with 26 bases remaining between them. The CDR3 is 17 amino acids. Germline CDR1 and CDR2: SGHRS and YFSETQ. The chain's CDR3 is CATDPPIHERPQETQYF. The CDR3 DNA is TGCGCCACTGACCCTCCCATCCATGAGAGGCCTCAAGAGACCCAGTACTTC.

CDR3 protein: CASSDGLYEQYV. DNA of the CDR3: TGTGCCAGCAGTGACGGTCTATACGAGCAGTACGTC. This sequence joins TRBV6-4 and TRBJ2-7, with D unclear. CDR1 and CDR2 (germline): MRHNA, SNTAGT. V dropped 2 bases and J dropped 4 bases, with 6 bases sitting between them. The length of the CDR3 is 12 residues.

V and J are TRBV11-2 and TRBJ1-1; the match to TRBD1 covers 8 bases. The CDR3 covers 15 residues. CDR1 and CDR2 (germline): SGHAT, FQNNGV. The V gene end was trimmed by 5 bases and the J gene end by 4 bases; junction bases not matched to a gene: 9. CDR3 in amino acids: CASSIIDRGGTEAFF. CDR3 bases: TGTGCCAGCAGCATTATCGACAGGGGTGGCACTGAAGCTTTCTTT.

This clone was counted a few times. The V gene is TRBV5-4, the J gene TRBJ1-6; TRBD1 matches at 11 bases. The CDR3 contains 15 residues. V gave up 1 base and J gave up 9 bases; unmatched junction bases: 3. Germline values: CDR1 SGHNT, CDR2 YYREEE (reference sequence). The CDR3 DNA sequence: TGTGCCAGCAGCTTGCGGACAGGGGGCGTTTCACCCCTCCACTTT. Translating gives CASSLRTGGVSPLHF.

The rearrangement joins TRBV10-3 to TRBJ2-3, with 8 nucleotides matching TRBD2. The CDR3 totals 14 residues. V was clipped by 2 bases and J by 5 bases; unmatched bases: 3. Germline CDR1 is ENHRY and CDR2 is SYGVKD. This CDR3 reads CAISEPGGGDTQYF. The CDR3 DNA reads as TGTGCCATCAGTGAGCCCGGGGGGGGAGATACGCAGTATTTT.

CDR3 in amino acids: CASSQYRVSGNTIYF. In DNA, the CDR3 is TGTGCCAGCAGCCAGTACAGGGTCTCTGGAAACACCATATATTTT. The chain joins TRBV3-1 (or the pseudogene TRBV3-2) to TRBJ1-3; D is perhaps TRBD1 (6 bases). Trimming took off 3 bases at V and 0 bases at J, with 9 bases between the two ends. Germline-derived CDR1 and CDR2 are LGHDT and YNNKEL (reference sequence). The CDR3 totals 15 residues.

This sequence joins TRBV19 and TRBJ2-1; 9 bases agree with TRBD1. The trim removed 5 bases at V and 0 bases at J, leaving 5 bases unmatched. The germline CDR1 and CDR2 sequences are LNHDA and SQIVND (reference sequence). This CDR3 is built from 16 residues. In DNA, the CDR3 is TGTGCCAGTAGTCACAGGGGGCCGAGCTCCTACAATGAGCAGTTCTTC. Protein sequence: CASSHRGPSSYNEQFF.

In this sample, this clone turned up once. The J gene is TRBJ1-4, the V gene TRBV19; maybe TRBD1 (5 bases). Germline lookup yields CDR1 LNHDA and CDR2 SQIVND (reference sequence). The CDR3 runs to 16 residues. V lost 7 bases, J lost 7 bases, and 22 bases lay in between. CDR3 amino acids: CASNGAGLLRGEKLFF. As DNA, the CDR3 is TGTGCCAGTAATGGGGCAGGGCTCCTCCGTGGTGAAAAACTGTTTTTT.

This sequence joins TRBV2 and TRBJ1-1; D is unclear. Per the germline V gene, CDR1 is SNHLY and CDR2 is FYNNEI. CDR3 length: 14 amino acids. V lost 2 bases and J 1 base, leaving 8 bases between the germline ends. In DNA, the CDR3 is TGTGCCAGCAGTGAATCAGGCCCGAACACTGAAGCTTTCTTT. This sequence encodes CASSESGPNTEAFF.

The chain recombines TRBV6-4 with TRBJ2-7; 10 bases are a match to TRBD1. Germline V gives CDR1 MRHNA, CDR2 SNTAGT. The CDR3 loop spans 13 amino acids. Trimming took 6 bases from V and 6 from J; bases not matched to a gene: 5. The CDR3 reads CASRPDRGSEQYF. DNA of the CDR3: TGTGCCAGCAGACCGGACAGGGGGTCCGAGCAGTACTTC.

V and J are TRBV6-5 and TRBJ1-5; D uncertain. The CDR3 is 15 residues long. The V and J ends lost 2 bases and 2 bases respectively, with 10 bases between them. Germline V gene sequence: CDR1 MNHEY, CDR2 SVGAGI. The CDR3, as DNA: TGTGCCAGCAGTTACGAGGGCTTCGGCAATCAGCCCCAGCATTTT. It codes for CASSYEGFGNQPQHF.

CDR3 sequence: CASSLVRGNTGELFF. CDR3 in DNA: TGTGCCAGCAGTTTAGTGCGGGGGAACACCGGGGAGCTGTTTTTT. The V gene is TRBV27, the J gene TRBJ2-2; D is perhaps TRBD2 (6 bases). V lost 2 bases and J lost 1, with 8 bases in between. Germline V gene data show CDR1 as MNHEY and CDR2 as SMNVEV (reference sequence). This CDR3 has 15 residues.

The V call is TRBV6-1, the J call TRBJ2-5; 7 nucleotides align to TRBD1. The germline CDR1 and CDR2 sequences are MNHNS and SASEGT. The CDR3 is 16 residues long. The J segment lost 4 bases and the V segment lost 4 bases, leaving 12 bases of the junction unmatched. The CDR3 protein is CASSGPYRGRGETQYF. DNA of the CDR3: TGTGCCAGCAGTGGGCCATACAGGGGAAGGGGAGAGACCCAGTACTTC.

The V call is TRBV13, the J call TRBJ2-1; 10 nucleotides line up with TRBD2. This CDR3 is 16 amino acids long. CDR1 and CDR2 from the germline V gene are PRHDT and FYEKMQ (reference sequence). The J segment lost 10 bases and the V segment lost 4 bases, leaving 13 bases of the junction unmatched. The CDR3: CASSWPSGGAFGEQFF. The CDR3 bases are TGTGCCAGCAGCTGGCCCAGCGGGGGGGCGTTTGGGGAGCAGTTCTTC.